This TCR beta chain derives from a study of blood T cell repertoires in COVID-19. The data were produced by immunoSEQ multiplex PCR, yet TCRdb's version contains in-frame clones alone and is incomplete. This table has about 130,000 clones, approximately 90% appearing once. The CDR3 is 13 amino acids. CDR1 is SGHAT and CDR2 is FQNNGV in the germline V gene. V lost 0 bases and J lost 5, with 7 bases in between. This clone was found once. This TCR derives from a man aged 50 or older with active or convalescent COVID-19. Sequencing was done on a sample of peripheral blood. The V call is TRBV11-2, the J call TRBJ1-1; D uncertain. CDR3 amino acids: CASSLDRSTEAFF. CDR3 DNA: TGTGCCAGCAGCTTAGATCGCAGTACTGAAGCTTTCTTT.